The sequence of this TCR beta chain was determined in a study of early T cells in non-severe SARS-CoV-2 infection (dated by TCRdb to about 2021). At the level of the whole study: TCR sequencing used bulk RNA from unsorted whole blood, so alpha and beta chains could not be paired.

This clonotype turned up a few times. The antigen this receptor binds is unknown. No much larger clone exists at a distance of one base, and base qualities are not known. The library came from 5' RACE. The sequencer was a NextSeq 500. The TCR library protocol attached unique molecular identifiers to individual cDNA molecules to correct for sequencing error and PCR bias. Sequencing covered both TCR alpha and beta chains, and within each sample the abundances of alpha and beta sequences were tightly co-correlated. Regarding the original processing steps: Decombinator V4 was used to perform V gene, J gene and CDR3 annotation of TCR sequences. Expanded TCRs were defined as changing significantly between any two time points under a Poisson model with p below 0.0001. TCR abundances were normalised to the total number of TCRs sequenced per sample and were expressed as counts per million. TRAV1-2 paired with TRAJ12, TRAJ20 or TRAJ33 defined MAIT TCRs, while TRAV10 paired with TRAJ18 defined iNKT TCRs. A search of VDJdb, accessed on 1 November 2021, was run for TCRs annotated to CMV, EBV and SARS-CoV-2, with TCRs annotated for multiple antigens excluded. The public sequencing data were trimmed at Q25 with fastp and processed into clonotypes with MiXCR by TCRdb, which kept only in-frame beta chains. Rows with one shared CDR3 protein collapse into an entry with the most common genes and DNA. Clone size and V and J calls follow TCRdb, not the original study. Across this sample there are about 110,000 distinct CDR3 sequences, with 9.5% to 13% seen only once. Of the sample, around 3.1% falls within the top ten clones.

A case-control design nested within a healthcare worker cohort in London, UK, was used, with weekly nasopharyngeal swab PCR tests and blood sampling performed. Healthcare workers were recruited during the week of the UK lockdown, between 23 and 31 March 2020, and followed weekly for up to 16 weeks. Beyond this particular receptor, the publication reports: VDJdb matching was skewed toward anti-spike CD8 responses and likely underestimated virus-specific expansions by missing private and CD4 specificities.

From the cysteine through the phenylalanine, the CDR3 covers 15 amino acids. Only the CDR3 DNA stays, 45 bases, in frame from base 1. Trimming leaves V shorter by 4 bases and J shorter by 0 bases, with the junction holding 2 bases beyond the gene matches. CDR1 and CDR2 were assigned from the germline V gene as MDHEN and SYDVKM. This clonotype was sampled from an adult who was a healthcare worker with PCR-confirmed SARS-CoV-2 infection or an uninfected control (not recorded which). What was sequenced was whole blood. The sequence links TRBV28 to TRBJ1-4; 7 of the junction bases match TRBD1. The CDR3 has the sequence CASSSGQATNEKLFF. Read as DNA, the sequence is TGTGCCAGCAGTTCAGGACAGGCAACTAATGAAAAACTGTTTTTT.